A selection of T cell receptor beta chains follows, all from one sample in a study of CD4 T cells in relation to SARS-CoV-2 and coronaviruses. Clones were sequenced by immunoSEQ multiplex PCR, and TCRdb holds only the in-frame ones, with some missing. In the table there are over 10,000 clones, approximately 78% of which are singletons. Antigens for these TCRs are unknown. Sequencing was carried out using CD4+ T cells from PBMCs, cultured in vitro. These TCRs come from a human donor in good health. Each CDR3 is given with its conserved first and last residue. The D gene is left open where the match is weak. Expanded clones get a size class; other rows say once, few or many, or leave the size out.

D: .
J: TRBJ1-1
V: TRBV7-3
length: 13
size: large
DNA: TGTGCCAGCAGCATCTCAATGAACACTGAAGCTTTCTTT
CDR3: CASSISMNTEAFF

D: .
J: TRBJ2-5
V: TRBV20-1
length: 13
size: .
DNA: TGCAGTGCTAGTCCTCCCAGCCCAGAGACCCAGTACTTC
CDR3: CSASPPSPETQYF

D: TRBD1
J: TRBJ1-5
V: TRBV5-8
length: 17
size: .
DNA: TGTGCCAGCAGCTTCCAGACAGGGTCTTACGTGAATCAGCCCCAGCATTTT
CDR3: CASSFQTGSYVNQPQHF

D: .
J: TRBJ2-3
V: TRBV4-3
length: 19
size: .
DNA: TGCGCCAGCAGCCAAGAGCAAGCCGGGTCCTGGGGGGTATTGGATACGCAGTATTTT
CDR3: CASSQEQAGSWGVLDTQYF

D: .
J: TRBJ1-2
V: TRBV9
length: 15
size: few
DNA: TGTGCCAGCAGCCCCGAATTGGGGGAGGGGATGGGCTACACCTTC
CDR3: CASSPELGEGMGYTF

D: TRBD2
J: TRBJ2-1
V: TRBV11-3
length: 14
size: few
DNA: TGTGCCAGCAGCTTGAGCGGGAGGACATCCAAGCAGTTCTTC
CDR3: CASSLSGRTSKQFF

D: .
J: TRBJ2-3
V: TRBV24-1
length: 12
size: .
DNA: TGTGCCACCGCCGAGGGCACAGATACGCAGTATTTT
CDR3: CATAEGTDTQYF

D: .
J: TRBJ1-5
V: TRBV5-1
length: 15
size: .
DNA: TGCGCCAGCAGCTTGGGGGTCGGGGGCAATCAGCCCCAGCATTTT
CDR3: CASSLGVGGNQPQHF

D: .
J: TRBJ1-3
V: TRBV5-1
length: 18
size: once
DNA: TGCGCCAGCAGCTTGGTTCCACCAAAAGGGTCTTCTGGAAACACCATATATTTT
CDR3: CASSLVPPKGSSGNTIYF

D: .
J: TRBJ1-4
V: TRBV6-6
length: 14
size: few
DNA: TGTGCCAGCAATACTGGACAGAGAGGGGAAAAACTGTTTTTT
CDR3: CASNTGQRGEKLFF

D: .
J: TRBJ2-7
V: TRBV5-1
length: 15
size: few
DNA: TGCGCCAGCAGCTTGGGAGGTGGGGAGCCCTACGAGCAGTACTTC
CDR3: CASSLGGGEPYEQYF

D: TRBD2
J: TRBJ2-3
V: TRBV7-9
length: 16
size: .
DNA: TGTGCCAGCAGCTCCCCGACTAGCGGGGCCACAGATACGCAGTATTTT
CDR3: CASSSPTSGATDTQYF

D: .
J: TRBJ1-1
V: TRBV30
length: 13
size: .
DNA: TGTGCCTGGAGTGGGCAGACCAACACTGAAGCTTTCTTT
CDR3: CAWSGQTNTEAFF

D: .
J: TRBJ2-2
V: TRBV5-6
length: 14
size: .
DNA: TGTGCCAACACCAAAGAGCTCTTCACCGGGGAGCTGTTTTTT
CDR3: CANTKELFTGELFF

D: .
J: TRBJ1-5
V: TRBV19
length: 15
size: .
DNA: TGTGCCAGTAGTATGCAGTTAACACGAAATCAGCCCCAGCATTTT
CDR3: CASSMQLTRNQPQHF

D: TRBD2
J: TRBJ2-5
V: TRBV4-3
length: 15
size: .
DNA: TGCGCCAGCAGCGGACGACTAGCGGGGTCGGAGACCCAGTACTTC
CDR3: CASSGRLAGSETQYF

D: TRBD2
J: TRBJ2-1
V: TRBV3-1/TRBV3-2
length: 17
size: .
DNA: TGTGCCAGCAGCCCCCGCTCGGCTAGCGGGAACCACAATGAGCAGTTCTTC
CDR3: CASSPRSASGNHNEQFF

D: .
J: TRBJ2-6
V: TRBV7-9
length: 16
size: .
DNA: TGTGCCAGCAGCTTAGTAAGCCAATCTGGGGCCAACGTCCTGACTTTC
CDR3: CASSLVSQSGANVLTF

D: TRBD1
J: TRBJ2-7
V: TRBV5-1
length: 14
size: .
DNA: TGCGCCAGCAGACATGACAGGGGAAGGTACGAGCAGTACTTC
CDR3: CASRHDRGRYEQYF

D: TRBD1
J: TRBJ1-3
V: TRBV29-1
length: 13
size: .
DNA: TGCAGCGCCATGGGACAGGGAGTAAACACCATATATTTT
CDR3: CSAMGQGVNTIYF

D: .
J: TRBJ1-2
V: TRBV6-1
length: 14
size: .
DNA: TGTGCCAGCAGTGAGCCAGGGAATAACTATGGCTACACCTTC
CDR3: CASSEPGNNYGYTF

D: .
J: TRBJ2-7
V: TRBV7-2
length: 16
size: .
DNA: TGTGCCAGCAGCTCGGGGACAGGCGGGAGCTCCTACGAGCAGTACTTC
CDR3: CASSSGTGGSSYEQYF

D: .
J: TRBJ2-1
V: TRBV5-5
length: 12
size: .
DNA: TGTGCCAGCAGCTTCCAGGTAGATGAGCAGTTCTTC
CDR3: CASSFQVDEQFF

D: .
J: TRBJ1-1
V: TRBV5-5
length: 12
size: few
DNA: TGTGCCAGCAGCTCCCGCCTCGGGCGGGCTTTCTTT
CDR3: CASSSRLGRAFF

D: .
J: TRBJ2-1
V: TRBV6-6
length: 14
size: .
DNA: TGTGCCAGCAGTATAGCGATTCGGTACAATGAGCAGTTCTTC
CDR3: CASSIAIRYNEQFF

D: .
J: TRBJ2-3
V: TRBV19
length: 14
size: once
DNA: TGTGCCAGTAGTATTTGGACTGCGGCAGATACGCAGTATTTT
CDR3: CASSIWTAADTQYF

D: .
J: TRBJ1-1
V: TRBV18
length: 17
size: .
DNA: TGTGCCAGCTCACCATACGCTGGAGGGGGGGGGAACACTGAAGCTTTCTTT
CDR3: CASSPYAGGGGNTEAFF